The sequence of this T cell receptor (beta chain) was determined in a study of T cells expressing NK-cell markers. Study-wide results and caveats: In 5 to 7 donors, dominant NKG2C+ clonotypes were roughly 1.0-8% of CD8+ T cells. In a handful of donors, dominant clonotypes made up about 25-65% of CD3+CD56-NKG2C+ cells.

As regards this clonotype: Its antigen is currently unknown.

No DNA is given; TCRdb re-called the 5' RACE reads and lists each CDR3 protein once. This sample's clone table lists more than 250,000 distinct CDR3 sequences. CDR3 size: 12 residues. Looked up from germline, CDR1 is LGHNA and CDR2 is YSLEER. The chain carries TRBV4-3 and TRBJ2-1. The source material was blood T cells: a sorted CD56 or NKG2C T cell subset, CD4+ or CD8+ T cells, or bulk PBMC T cells (not recorded which). The receptor's source is a man younger than 35 in good health. CDR3 protein: CASSQDLREQFF.